This T cell receptor beta chain was retrieved from a study of blood T cells in healthy people across ages (dated by TCRdb to 2013 to 2016). Regarding the research as a whole: In model experiments, roughly one uniquely barcoded TCR beta cDNA molecule per two T cells was captured by template switching. The study measured age-related changes in TCR beta repertoire diversity using deep sequencing normalized with unique cDNA molecular identifiers. The donors were split into four age groups: young (average 16 years), middle-aged (roughly 42), aged (roughly 65) and long-lived (about 82). To avoid experimental bias, donors of different ages were randomly spread across the sequencing lanes. For two donors (one aged 18 to 29 and one aged 80 or older), the study analyzed two additional independent replicas of 1 million unique cDNA reads from the same blood draw.

From the cysteine through the phenylalanine, the CDR3 covers 15 amino acids. The sequence is cut down to CDR3 DNA, 45 bases in frame from base 1. Via the germline V gene, CDR1 is SGDLS and CDR2 YYNGEE. At the junction V is shortened by 3 bases and J by 10 bases; bases outside the gene matches: 8. The donors were some 39 Caucasian individuals from Russia, aged 6 to 90 years, who were systemically healthy. About 10 milliliters of peripheral blood were collected from each donor into EDTA-treated Vacutainer tubes. Ficoll-Paque density-gradient centrifugation was used to isolate PBMCs, with at least 6 million per sample. Total RNA, at least 6 micrograms per sample, was extracted from PBMCs with Trizol reagent. For every donor, an aliquot of PBMCs went through flow cytometry to measure the percentages of naive CD45RAhigh/CD27high T cells. What the work shows at the level of the full study, not this receptor alone: Observed TCR beta diversity per million T cells fell roughly linearly with age, and a significant reduction was already apparent by age approximately 41. Bulk unsorted PBMC profiling prevented conclusive comparison of naive and antigen-experienced compartments. Estimates of total diversity based on one million sequenced T cells were regarded as lower bounds and as underestimates. Compared with the aged group, the long-lived group had more naive CD4+ T cells, fewer expanded clones and increased TCR diversity, suggesting age selection. The percentage of naive T cells measured by flow cytometry correlated strongly with observed TCR beta diversity. Donor CMV infection status was unknown, potentially confounding age-related changes in expanded clonotypes.

Library preparation used 5' RACE. TCRdb shows the sequencer as Illumina HiSeq 2500. A second roughly 6 to 12 cycle PCR used a sample-barcoded 5' primer and a J-beta primer mix. Each TCR beta cDNA molecule received a unique molecular identifier from a template-switch 5' adaptor carrying 12 random nucleotides. Each sample yielded at least 3 million CDR3-containing paired-end reads. First-strand cDNA synthesis was performed from all RNA using the Mint cDNA synthesis kit, with priming by a TRBC-specific oligonucleotide. After uracil-DNA glycosylase treatment, a first 18-cycle PCR used universal primers M1SS and BC2_uni_R on all cDNA. The authors processed their data as follows. For normalization, 1 million high-quality reads, each with a distinct molecular identifier, were randomly selected from each sample. Instead of being binned into consensus sequences, reads with shared molecular identifiers were discarded. CDR3 identification, clonotype clustering and error correction used MiTCR with a Q25 quality threshold and the strictest error-elimination algorithm. A nonparametric unseen species model using Euler transformation provided a lower-bound estimate of total TCR beta diversity. The public reads were run again by TCRdb, first through fastp at Q25 and then through MiXCR, and only productive beta chains were kept. Each CDR3 protein gets just one entry, which takes the most common genes and DNA from the rows behind it. The V and J calls and clone size are TCRdb's, not the authors'. In all, the sample holds roughly 570,000 distinct CDR3 sequences, and 25% to 30% of those were seen once. The top ten hold approximately 17% of the sample.

As to this clonotype: It has no known antigen specificity. No clone much larger than this one lies a single base away; base qualities are absent.

This clonotype originated in a woman aged 70 to 79 in good health. The sequencing input was blood. Recombination linked TRBV9 to TRBJ2-5; 14 central nucleotides agree with TRBD2. The DNA sequence reads TGTGCCAGCAGCGCTACCGGGACTAGCGGGGGAGGCCAGTACTTC. This yields the protein CASSATGTSGGGQYF.